This T cell receptor (beta chain) was recorded in a study of T-cell reconstitution after alpha-beta-depleted transplantation in children. General observations from the study: Several hundred rapidly expanded clones from non-depleted graft cells reportedly supplied alpha-beta T cells about two months post-transplant. A year post-transplant, T-cell counts and diversity derived mostly from newly produced T cells. For some patients, TCRbeta diversity was high at day 60 because of recipient T cells and thymic progenitors that survived.

The V gene lost 0 bases and the J gene lost 6 bases, with 13 bases spanning the gap. The germline CDR1 and CDR2 sequences are SGHKS and YYEKEE (reference sequence). The CDR3 totals 15 residues. This clonotype was seen a few times. Its antigen is undetermined. Preparation of the TCRbeta library involved a method that used unique molecular identifiers. Each CDR3 protein is one row after TCRdb ran MiXCR on the PCR reads. The table shows a few hundred thousand distinct CDR3 sequences, with under 20% occurring only once. The sequence derives from a boy under three years old who had a stem cell transplant for Wiskott-Aldrich syndrome, so the T cells may come from the graft donor. Sequences were derived from PBMCs, mostly from graft donor cells, sampled 360 days after TCRalphabeta/CD19-depleted stem cell transplant. The chain is built from TRBV5-5 and TRBJ2-1; D possibly corresponds to TRBD1 (5 bases). The CDR3 loop is CASSLESARGNEQFF. The CDR3 DNA reads TGTGCCAGCAGCTTGGAGTCGGCTAGGGGCAATGAGCAGTTCTTC. The whole variable domain, remainder taken from reference TRBV5-5 and TRBJ2-1, is DAGVTQSPTHLIKTRGQQVTLRCSPISGHKSVSWYQQVLGQGPQFIFQYYEKEERGRGNFPDRFSARQFPNYSSELNVNALLLGDSALYLCASSLESARGNEQFFGPGTRLTVL.